Listed below are T cell receptor beta chains from one sample, sequenced in a study of human T cells and chemical hapten exposure. TCRdb re-derived calls from the RACE reads in MiXCR, one entry per CDR3 protein. The data contain roughly 100,000 distinct CDR3 sequences, about 12% of them singletons. The specimen comprised whole blood, sampled in connection with sensitization to the hapten diphenylcyclopropenone (DPC). The receptor source for this set is a woman aged 50 to 60 with alopecia areata. Some clones in this sample may be carry-over from other donors' samples. Both conserved end residues are part of each CDR3. D genes are given only for firm matches. Clone size is not always given. Where it is, it says once, few, many or a class for expanded clones.

TRBV5-1,-,TRBJ2-1,TRBD1,CASRGTEYNEQFF,TGCGCCAGCAGGGGGACAGAGTACAATGAGCAGTTCTTC
TRBV6-1,-,TRBJ2-2,-,CASSEIQNTGELFF,TGTGCCAGCAGTGAAATACAGAACACCGGGGAGCTGTTTTTT
TRBV10-3,-,TRBJ1-1,-,CATAEGKRNTEAFF,TGTGCCACCGCCGAAGGGAAAAGGAACACTGAAGCTTTCTTT
TRBV6-5,-,TRBJ2-4,-,CASSYSMGPKNIQYF,TGTGCCAGCAGTTACTCTATGGGGCCGAAAAACATTCAGTACTTC
TRBV6-2/TRBV6-3,-,TRBJ1-1,-,CASRLDLNTEAFF,TGTGCCAGCAGGCTCGACCTGAACACTGAAGCTTTCTTT
TRBV29-1,-,TRBJ2-1,-,CSVGRGSNNEQFF,TGCAGCGTTGGAAGAGGGAGTAACAATGAGCAGTTCTTC
TRBV18,-,TRBJ1-1,-,CASSPAQTPNTEAFF,TGTGCCAGCTCACCGGCCCAGACCCCGAACACTGAAGCTTTCTTT
TRBV5-1,many,TRBJ1-2,-,CASSLEQARGGYTF,TGCGCCAGCAGCTTGGAGCAGGCCCGAGGAGGCTACACCTTC
TRBV6-5,-,TRBJ1-1,TRBD1,CASRGTGATEAFF,TGTGCCAGCAGGGGGACAGGGGCCACTGAAGCTTTCTTT
TRBV6-2/TRBV6-3,-,TRBJ2-7,TRBD2,CASSRGTNEQYF,TGTGCCAGCAGCCGCGGGACTAACGAGCAGTACTTC
TRBV6-1,few,TRBJ2-7,-,CASSDGQGLPYEQYF,TGTGCCAGCAGTGACGGGCAGGGACTTCCCTACGAGCAGTACTTC
TRBV3-1,few,TRBJ2-5,-,CASNRDKETQYF,TGTGCCAGCAACCGGGACAAAGAGACCCAGTACTTC
TRBV18,many,TRBJ2-7,TRBD2,CASSPNSPGGEQYF,TGTGCCAGCTCACCAAACAGTCCGGGGGGCGAGCAGTACTTC
TRBV5-1,-,TRBJ2-3,-,CASSNGGRNTDTQYF,TGCGCCAGCAGCAACGGGGGACGCAACACAGATACGCAGTATTTT
TRBV6-1,-,TRBJ1-1,-,CAHTLGELNTEAFF,TGTGCCCATACCCTAGGGGAGCTGAACACTGAAGCTTTCTTT